The next 16 T cell receptor beta chains were all read from a single sample in a study of regulatory T cells in long-lasting Graves disease. TCR beta libraries were built with iRepertoire HTBI primers and Arm-PCR of CDR3 regions. TCRdb passed the multiplex PCR reads through MiXCR, listing each CDR3 protein once. The data hold fewer than 400,000 distinct CDR3 sequences, with more than 15% observed a single time. Specified time point: newly diagnosed GD, antithyroid drugs for less than 3 months. Preparation of the TCR library used RNA extracted from PBMCs. The sequenced sample was peripheral blood mononuclear cells (PBMCs), obtained at new diagnosis, from a patient treated with antithyroid drugs. Every receptor here comes from a female donor with Graves disease.

As concerns this clonotype: A much larger clone lies one base from this, so it may be a read error. The chain combines TRBV7-8 with TRBJ2-1, with D hard to call. V was clipped by 3 bases and J by 13 bases, with 16 bases between them. There are 13 residues in the CDR3. Germline assignment: CDR1 SGHVS and CDR2 FQNEAQ. This CDR3 is CASSLAAPYPQFF. Here the CDR3 DNA reads TGTGCCAGCAGCTTGGCCGCTCCTTACCCCCAGTTCTTC.

The chain links TRBV28 to TRBJ2-7, with a weak D call TRBD1 (6 bases). CDR1 is MDHEN, CDR2 SYDVKM, per germline. This CDR3 spans 15 amino acids. V was clipped by 6 bases and J by 3 bases, with 18 bases between them. CDR3 nucleotides: TGTGCCAGCAGCGACCCCTCCCCAGGGGACTACGAGCAGTACTTC. This sequence encodes CASSDPSPGDYEQYF. Full variable domain (remainder filled in from reference TRBV28 and TRBJ2-7): DVKVTQSSRYLVKRTGEKVFLECVQDMDHENMFWYRQDPGLGLRLIYFSYDVKMKEKGDIPEGYSVSREKKERFSLILESASTNQTSMYLCASSDPSPGDYEQYFGPGTRLTVT.

This clonotype has a count of ten or more. The V gene is TRBV6-2 or TRBV6-3, the J gene TRBJ2-7; D ambiguous. Trimming left V 6 bases short and J 5 bases short, with 8 bases between. The CDR3 runs to 11 residues. Germline CDR1 reads MNHEY; CDR2 reads SVGEGT. The CDR3: CASSIYHEQYF. DNA of the CDR3: TGTGCCAGCAGCATTTACCACGAGCAGTACTTC.

V is TRBV7-9 and J is TRBJ2-1, with 9 positions matching TRBD2. This CDR3 comprises 17 residues. The J segment lost 4 bases and the V segment lost 5 bases, leaving 12 bases of the junction unmatched. CDR1 and CDR2 from the germline V gene are SEHNR and FQNEAQ (reference sequence). The CDR3 here is CASSPRGGTQAYNEQFF. CDR3 coding DNA: TGTGCCAGCAGCCCGCGGGGGGGAACCCAGGCTTACAATGAGCAGTTCTTC. The entire variable domain, with the rest obtained from reference TRBV7-9 and TRBJ2-1, is as follows: DTGVSQNPRHKITKRGQNVTFRCDPISEHNRLYWYRQTLGQGPEFLTYFQNEAQLEKSRLLSDRFSAERPKGSFSTLEIQRTEQGDSAMYLCASSPRGGTQAYNEQFFGPGTRLTVL.

The sample holds many counts of this clonotype. The V and J genes are TRBV28 and TRBJ2-5; 13 positions match TRBD2. CDR1 and CDR2 from the germline V gene are MDHEN and SYDVKM. J lost 5 bases, V lost 10 bases, and 10 bases had no gene match. This CDR3 is 15 amino acids long. CDR3 coding DNA: TGTGCCACCCGGACTAGCGGGAGAGGTTCGGAGACCCAGTACTTC. Translation gives CATRTSGRGSETQYF.

This clonotype was observed at least ten times. The rearrangement joins TRBV12-3 or TRBV12-4 to TRBJ2-7, with 9 positions matching TRBD2. The length of the CDR3 is 14 residues. J gave up 0 bases and V 7 bases, and 4 bases lay outside the gene matches. The CDR3 bases are TGTGCCAGCACGAATAGCGGGAGCTCCTACGAGCAGTACTTC. It translates to CASTNSGSSYEQYF.

This clonotype was found a few times. The chain links TRBV9 to TRBJ2-1; 10 nucleotides align to TRBD2. Trimming at V came to 0 bases and at J to 12 bases, leaving 12 bases not matched to a gene. This CDR3 has 16 residues. Germline CDR1 SGDLS, CDR2 YYNGEE. The CDR3 sequence: CASSVVEREGPFGQFF. CDR3 DNA sequence: TGTGCCAGCAGCGTAGTTGAGCGGGAGGGCCCTTTTGGGCAGTTCTTC.

This clonotype occurred many times. The V and J genes are TRBV2 and TRBJ2-7; D ambiguous. The germline CDR1 and CDR2 sequences are SNHLY and FYNNEI. The CDR3 consists of 13 residues. The germline V and J ends were trimmed by 6 bases and 7 bases, with 16 bases remaining between them. CDR3 bases: TGTGCCAGCAGGCCCCAGTCAGTCGTGGAGCAGTACTTC. This encodes CASRPQSVVEQYF.

There are a few counts of this clonotype. The V and J genes are TRBV7-8 and TRBJ2-7; D uncertain. Trimming left V 2 bases short and J 0 bases short, with 14 bases between. Germline assignment: CDR1 SGHVS and CDR2 FQNEAQ. The CDR3 has 16 amino acids. CDR3 nucleotides: TGTGCCAGCAGCTTACTATCCAGTACCAGCTCCTACGAGCAGTACTTC. Residues: CASSLLSSTSSYEQYF.

This clonotype has at least ten counts. The chain links TRBV20-1 to TRBJ2-1; D perhaps matches TRBD2 (6 bases). The germline V gene has CDR1 DFQATT and CDR2 SNEGSKA (reference sequence). Trimming cost V 0 bases and J 10 bases, with 13 bases left between them. The CDR3 is 13 residues long. The CDR3 coding sequence is TGCAGTGCTAGAGATTCCGGGGGAGCAGAGCAGTTCTTC. It specifies CSARDSGGAEQFF.

This clonotype has ten or more counts. The genes are TRBV7-2 and TRBJ1-1; D unresolved. V was cut by 7 bases and J by 1 base, with 13 bases left in between. Germline V gene data show CDR1 as SGHTA and CDR2 as FQGNSA. The CDR3 runs to 14 residues. CDR3 DNA sequence: TGTGCCAGCAACCCACGGTTAGGGAACACTGAAGCTTTCTTT. Translating it yields CASNPRLGNTEAFF. Based on the CDR3 plus reference TRBV7-2 and TRBJ1-1, the full variable domain is GAGVSQSPSNKVTEKGKDVELRCDPISGHTALYWYRQSLGQGLEFLIYFQGNSAPDKSGLPSDRFSAERTGGSVSTLTIQRTQQEDSAVYLCASNPRLGNTEAFFGQGTRLTVV.

This clonotype came up a few times. One end of the junction is discordant with germline, which a read error may explain. The chain joins TRBV6-2 or TRBV6-3 to TRBJ2-7; no clear D. Germline CDR1 is MNHEY and CDR2 is SVGEGT. This CDR3 is 13 amino acids long. CDR3 DNA: TGTGCCAGCAGTAGAAGGCTCCACCCTGCGCAGTGCTTC. It is translated as CASSRRLHPAQCF.

This clonotype was found many times. The chain is built from TRBV29-1 and TRBJ2-3; D is unresolved. V was trimmed by 4 bases and J by 3 bases, leaving 8 bases between them. The CDR3 runs to 12 residues. CDR1 is SQVTM, CDR2 ANQGSEA, per germline. In DNA form, the CDR3 reads TGCAGCGTTGGCAAGGGAACAGATACGCAGTATTTT. This encodes CSVGKGTDTQYF.

The rearrangement joins TRBV12-3 or TRBV12-4 to TRBJ2-3; D may be TRBD2 (5 bases). The CDR3 has 16 residues. The V end lost 5 bases, the J end lost 0 bases, and 15 bases lay between the germline ends. CDR3 nucleotides: TGTGCCAGCAGTACCACAACTCGGACTAGCACAGATACGCAGTATTTT. Translating it yields CASSTTTRTSTDTQYF.

This clonotype was seen many times. The chain has TRBV5-1 and TRBJ1-2; the match to TRBD1 covers 10 bases. Germline trimming cut 4 bases from V and 4 bases from J; bases unmatched to any gene: 4. The germline V gene encodes CDR1 SGHRS and CDR2 YFSETQ. The CDR3 is made up of 14 amino acids. CDR3 DNA sequence: TGCGCCAGCAGCCATGGGACAGGGGTCTATGGCTACACCTTC. It codes for CASSHGTGVYGYTF.

This chain uses TRBV12-5 with TRBJ2-1; the D is unclear. Trimming removed 3 bases at V and 6 bases at J, with 12 bases between. This CDR3 has 14 amino acids. The V gene's germline CDR1 is LGHNT and CDR2 FRNRAP. CDR3 bases: TGTGCTAGTGGTTTACCCTCCCTCATCAATGAGCAGTTCTTC. It codes for CASGLPSLINEQFF.